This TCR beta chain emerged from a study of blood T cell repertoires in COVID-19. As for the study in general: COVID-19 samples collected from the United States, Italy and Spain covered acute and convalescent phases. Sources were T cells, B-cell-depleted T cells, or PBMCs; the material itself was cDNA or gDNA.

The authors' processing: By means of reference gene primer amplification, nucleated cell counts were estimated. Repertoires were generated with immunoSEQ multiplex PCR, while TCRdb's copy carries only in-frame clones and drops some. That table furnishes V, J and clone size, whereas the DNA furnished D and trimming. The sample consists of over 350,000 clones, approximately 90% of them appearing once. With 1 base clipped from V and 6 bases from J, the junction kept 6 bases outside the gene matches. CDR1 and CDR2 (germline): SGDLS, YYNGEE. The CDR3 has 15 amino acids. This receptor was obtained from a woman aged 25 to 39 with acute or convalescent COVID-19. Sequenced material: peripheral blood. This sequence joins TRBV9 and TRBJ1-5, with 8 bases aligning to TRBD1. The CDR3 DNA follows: TGTGCCAGCAGCGTAAGTGGGGACAGGACTCAGCCCCAGCATTTT. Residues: CASSVSGDRTQPQHF.